The present entry profiles one TCR beta chain with its context. The antigen remains undetermined. This sample is drawn from a study of OX40 agonist ivuxolimab in advanced cancers. V was pared by 5 bases and J by 10 bases, with 21 bases between. Germline CDR1 and CDR2: SGHTA and FQGNSA. CDR3 length: 15 amino acids. Study observations and caveats: Some nonresponders additionally presented with little normalized T-cell clonal expansion.

Assay used: immunoSEQ multiplex PCR; TCRdb lists only in-frame clones, some missing. Among some 44,000 clones listed, approximately 90% were seen once. The material sequenced was CD4+ or CD8+ T cells sorted from blood, taken in a trial of the OX40 agonist ivuxolimab. The sequence was collected from an adult with an advanced solid tumor such as melanoma, head and neck, liver or kidney cancer. The chain is built from TRBV7-2 and TRBJ2-1; perhaps D is TRBD1 or TRBD2 (6 bases each). DNA for the CDR3: TGTGCCAGCAGCCTGATTATGGGGGGCGTTGGAGAGCAGTTCTTC. Encoded protein: CASSLIMGGVGEQFF.